This T cell receptor beta chain stems from a study of T cells after yellow fever vaccination. Findings and limits, study-wide: There was a small share of clonotypes that showed up in both the CD4 and CD8 compartments.

TCRdb fed the 5' RACE reads into MiXCR, producing one record per CDR3 protein. The sample consists of about 360,000 distinct CDR3 sequences, around 6.4% of them appearing once. This clonotype has a count of ten or more. What it binds is unknown. CDR1 is SGDLS and CDR2 is YYNGEE in the germline V gene. There are 14 residues in the CDR3. V was clipped by 2 bases and J by 6 bases, with 11 bases between them. Sequences were derived from PBMCs, sampled 5 days after the yellow fever booster vaccination. The clonotype comes from a man aged 25 to 45 who received the YFV17D yellow fever vaccine. This sequence joins TRBV9 and TRBJ2-2; tentative D call: TRBD2 (6 bases). CDR3 nucleotides: TGTGCCAGCAGCGTGGGACTTCGCCCCGGGGAGCTGTTTTTT. The encoded protein is CASSVGLRPGELFF.